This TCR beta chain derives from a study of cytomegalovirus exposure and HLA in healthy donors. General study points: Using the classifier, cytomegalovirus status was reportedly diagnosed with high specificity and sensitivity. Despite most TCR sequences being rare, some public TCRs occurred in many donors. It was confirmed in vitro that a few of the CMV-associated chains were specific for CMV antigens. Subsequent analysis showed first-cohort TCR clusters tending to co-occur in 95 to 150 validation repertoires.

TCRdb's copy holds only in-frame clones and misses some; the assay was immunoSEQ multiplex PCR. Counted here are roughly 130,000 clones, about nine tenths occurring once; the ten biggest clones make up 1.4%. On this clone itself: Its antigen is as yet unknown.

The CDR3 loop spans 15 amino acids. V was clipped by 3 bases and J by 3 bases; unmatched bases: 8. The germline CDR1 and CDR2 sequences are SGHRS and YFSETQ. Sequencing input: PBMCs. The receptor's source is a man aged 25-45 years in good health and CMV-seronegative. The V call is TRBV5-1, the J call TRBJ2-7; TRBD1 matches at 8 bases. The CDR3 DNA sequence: TGCGCCAGCAGCTACCTGACAGGGGTAAGCTACGAGCAGTACTTC. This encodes CASSYLTGVSYEQYF.